The present T cell receptor (beta chain) was sequenced within a study of breast tumors, draining lymph nodes, adjacent tissues. Findings and limits, study-wide: The lymph node origin of tumor T cells was framed as consistent with a hypothesis, not demonstrated. Findings are consistent with lymph node origin and intratumoral expansion of most tumor T cells.

TCRdb redid the calling of the multiplex PCR reads with MiXCR, one entry per CDR3 protein. The sample lists about 270,000 distinct CDR3 sequences, about 33% occurring once. This clonotype showed up many times. The target antigen is unknown. Axillary draining lymph nodes of breast cancer patients supplied the node samples. Trimming shortened V by 3 bases and J by 9 bases, and 12 bases separated the two germline ends. This CDR3 comprises 13 residues. Sequenced sample: axillary lymph node tissue. This chain links TRBV12-3 or TRBV12-4 with TRBJ2-1; no firm D call. This TCR was recovered from a female donor with breast cancer. Some clones in this sample may be carry-over from other donors' samples. The CDR3, as DNA: TGTGCCAGCAGTTTGAAAATGAGAGGTGAGCAGTTCTTC. Encoded protein: CASSLKMRGEQFF.